A selection of T cell receptor beta chains follows, all from one sample in a study of cytomegalovirus exposure and HLA in healthy donors. Method: immunoSEQ multiplex PCR; TCRdb's copy keeps in-frame clones and lacks some. The data show tens of thousands of clones, with about 80% seen just once and 3% held by the top ten. Sequencing was carried out using PBMCs. The receptors here all came from a man aged 50-60 years in good health and CMV-seropositive. Each CDR3 is given without its conserved first and last residue. Each record gives: D gene, J gene, V gene, clone size, CDR3 protein. The D gene is left open where the match is weak. Only part of the rows carry a size: once, few, many, or a class if the clone is expanded.

D gene: TRBD1; J gene: TRBJ1-2; V gene: TRBV27; clone size: few; CDR3 protein: ASSPGDRVANYGYT
D gene: -; J gene: TRBJ1-1; V gene: TRBV29-1; clone size: -; CDR3 protein: SGDILYTEAF
D gene: -; J gene: TRBJ2-3; V gene: TRBV4-2; clone size: -; CDR3 protein: ASSPFWPADTQY
D gene: -; J gene: TRBJ1-1; V gene: TRBV27; clone size: once; CDR3 protein: ASSPFGGTEAF
D gene: -; J gene: TRBJ2-1; V gene: TRBV4-1; clone size: -; CDR3 protein: ASTREPQYNEQF
D gene: TRBD2; J gene: TRBJ2-5; V gene: TRBV9; clone size: -; CDR3 protein: ASSVARASGQETQY
D gene: -; J gene: TRBJ2-7; V gene: TRBV7-2; clone size: -; CDR3 protein: ASSLRGSYEQY
D gene: -; J gene: TRBJ1-4; V gene: TRBV27; clone size: -; CDR3 protein: ASRKGESANEKLF
D gene: -; J gene: TRBJ1-3; V gene: TRBV14; clone size: -; CDR3 protein: ASSQTGSAGNTIY
D gene: -; J gene: TRBJ2-2; V gene: TRBV7-3; clone size: -; CDR3 protein: ASSSNQGTLAELF
D gene: -; J gene: TRBJ2-1; V gene: TRBV27; clone size: -; CDR3 protein: ASSLLGNEQF
D gene: -; J gene: TRBJ2-2; V gene: TRBV6-4; clone size: -; CDR3 protein: ASSDSDSVAGELF
D gene: -; J gene: TRBJ1-5; V gene: TRBV5-1; clone size: -; CDR3 protein: ASSPDSSNQPQH
D gene: TRBD1; J gene: TRBJ1-2; V gene: TRBV30; clone size: -; CDR3 protein: AWSVRDRDYGYT
D gene: -; J gene: TRBJ1-2; V gene: TRBV27; clone size: -; CDR3 protein: ASSSYNRGGGYT
D gene: -; J gene: TRBJ2-2; V gene: TRBV6-6; clone size: -; CDR3 protein: ASSQGGLLGELF
D gene: TRBD1; J gene: TRBJ2-2; V gene: TRBV10-1; clone size: once; CDR3 protein: ASSDGQGFPGELF
D gene: TRBD2; J gene: TRBJ2-5; V gene: TRBV10-3; clone size: -; CDR3 protein: AIRQTSGRAPETQY
D gene: TRBD2; J gene: TRBJ2-3; V gene: TRBV18; clone size: -; CDR3 protein: ASSPERSTSGLTDTQY
D gene: -; J gene: TRBJ2-7; V gene: TRBV27; clone size: -; CDR3 protein: ASSSMTGPTFYEQY
D gene: -; J gene: TRBJ1-4; V gene: TRBV2; clone size: -; CDR3 protein: ASSDRVSQEKLF
D gene: TRBD1; J gene: TRBJ1-3; V gene: TRBV4-1; clone size: -; CDR3 protein: ASSQWTGGGGNTIY